This TCR beta chain derives from a study of OX40 agonist ivuxolimab in advanced cancers. About the study: Every 2 weeks, patients received ivuxolimab intravenously, dosed at 0.01 to 10 mg/kg. Cancers in dose escalation were hepatocellular, melanoma, renal cell and head and neck.

Systemic immunosuppression or a history of autoimmune disease excluded patients. Study results and limitations: In the 0.1 to 3.0 mg/kg range, CD4+ and CD8+ blood T cells had expanded clonally by week 6.

Germline loops: CDR1 SGDLS, CDR2 YYNGEE. V lost 3 bases, J lost 3 bases, and 7 bases lay in between. The CDR3 contains 12 residues. Sequenced by immunoSEQ multiplex PCR; TCRdb stores in-frame clones only, minus some. The sample lists over 15,000 clones; 80% to 85% were seen once. In the case of this clone: The target antigen is unknown.

V usage is TRBV9 and J usage is TRBJ2-7; D uncertain. Specimen: CD4+ or CD8+ T cells sorted from blood, collected in a trial of the OX40 agonist ivuxolimab. The sequence came from an adult with an advanced solid tumor such as melanoma, head and neck, liver or kidney cancer. The CDR3 DNA reads TGTGCCAGCAGCGAGTGGTGCTACGAGCAGTACTTC. Encoded protein: CASSEWCYEQYF.